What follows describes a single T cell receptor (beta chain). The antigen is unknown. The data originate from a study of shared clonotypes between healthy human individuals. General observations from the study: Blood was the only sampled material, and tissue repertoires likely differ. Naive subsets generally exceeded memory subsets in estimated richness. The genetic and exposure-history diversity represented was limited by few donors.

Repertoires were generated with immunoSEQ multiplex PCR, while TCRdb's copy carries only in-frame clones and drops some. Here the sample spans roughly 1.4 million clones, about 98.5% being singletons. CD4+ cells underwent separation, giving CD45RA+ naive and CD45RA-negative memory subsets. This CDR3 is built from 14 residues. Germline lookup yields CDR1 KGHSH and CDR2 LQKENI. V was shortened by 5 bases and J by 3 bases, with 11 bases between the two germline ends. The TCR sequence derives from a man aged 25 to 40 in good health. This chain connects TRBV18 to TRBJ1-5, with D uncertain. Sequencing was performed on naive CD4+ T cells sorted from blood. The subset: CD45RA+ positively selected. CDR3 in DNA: TGTGCCAGCTCAGGTGGAGCGGTCAATCAGCCCCAGCATTTT. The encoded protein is CASSGGAVNQPQHF.